This T cell receptor (beta chain) was profiled in a study of blood T cell repertoires in COVID-19 (dated by TCRdb to the early 2020s). General notes on the study: Samples covering the acute and convalescent phases of COVID-19 were provided by collaborators in the United States, Italy and Spain. The sample metadata nearly always contained a de-identified subject ID, COVID-19 status, age in years and sex. The samples were drawn from two sources: the first 160 participants of the ongoing ImmuneRACE study, and 1,000 to 1,500 subjects contributed by 6 global collaborators. Deeply sampled blood TCRbeta repertoires from subjects exposed to, actively infected with, or recovered from COVID-19 were included in the dataset. The material from the prospective study consisted of cDNA or gDNA derived from T cells, B-cell-depleted T cells, or PBMCs. A freely available public database, intended as a resource for researchers studying the immune response to SARS-CoV-2, is where the repertoires were released. Where HLA class I and class II types were available, the types were taken from metadata supplied by the sample provider, not from assay-based typing.

V lost 4 bases and J lost 0 bases; the stretch between them is 7 bases long. Including the terminal cysteine and phenylalanine, the CDR3 comprises 13 residues. The retained sequence is limited to the CDR3, 39 bases, with the frame set at the first base. CDR1 and CDR2 were assigned from the germline V gene (reference sequence) as GTSNPN and SVGIG. Summary of the overall study and its limitations: The amount of clinical and demographic metadata varied by source and participant and was provided uncurated.

Note on this clone: Its antigen is unknown. No clone much larger than this one lies a single base away; base qualities are absent.

TCRbeta CDR3 regions were amplified from genomic DNA by means of the immunoSEQ Assay, a bias-controlled multiplex PCR. As for the authors' bioinformatics: Nucleated cell counts per sample were estimated from amplification of reference gene primers within the assay. Sequence reads were collapsed and filtered to measure the absolute abundance of every unique TCRbeta CDR3 rearrangement. For each sample, productive Simpson clonality was calculated as the square root of Simpson's diversity index across productive rearrangements. What TCRdb holds here is the immuneACCESS table cut down to in-frame rearrangements. Part of the clones is not present; checked against another copy, under half of the missing clones reflect an unresolved V gene, and the others are unexplained. V and J calls plus clone size are reproduced from that table; the DNA served to infer D and trimming. Across this sample there are tens of thousands of clones, with around 90% seen only once. Clones ranked in the top ten supply over 6.5% of the sample.

At one collaborating source in Seattle, patients were enrolled during active infection and were followed longitudinally through the course of disease. Each collaborating institution followed its own protocols to collect whole blood in K2EDTA tubes. For TCRbeta analysis, collaborators shipped samples as frozen whole blood, isolated PBMCs, or DNA extracted from either of those sample types. Recombination linked TRBV30 to TRBJ1-5; no D gene call is confident. The sequencing input was peripheral blood. The source is a man aged 18-30 years with COVID-19, enrolled during active disease. The bases are TGTGCCTGGAACGGGGTTAGCAATCAGCCCCAGCATTTT. It translates to CAWNGVSNQPQHF.